These T cell receptor beta chains were read from a single sample in a study of vaccination and CD4 T cells after COVID-19. TCRdb analysed the PCR reads with MiXCR anew, one entry per CDR3 protein. Of fewer than 20,000 distinct CDR3 sequences in the sample, approximately 49% are singletons; the top ten hold 7.2%. No antigens are known for them. Sequenced here: CD4+ T cells from blood, cultured in vitro, sampled before SARS-CoV-2 vaccination. These receptors were taken from a human donor who had recovered from COVID-19. Both conserved end residues are part of each CDR3. D genes are given only for firm matches. Some rows have no size entry. The others give once, few or many, or a class for an expanded clone.

NA TRBJ1-5 TRBV5-5 NA CASSAGTSNQPQHF TGTGCCAGCAGCGCAGGTACGAGCAATCAGCCCCAGCATTTT
NA TRBJ2-3 TRBV2 NA CASRVSSTDTQYF TGTGCCAGCAGGGTGTCTAGCACAGATACGCAGTATTTT
NA TRBJ2-7 TRBV4-2 NA CASSQGSYEQYF TGTGCCAGCAGCCAAGGGTCCTACGAGCAGTACTTC
NA TRBJ1-5 TRBV30 TRBD1 CASGDRANQPQHF TGTGCCTCGGGCGACAGGGCCAATCAGCCCCAGCATTTT
NA TRBJ1-1 TRBV4-2 TRBD1 CASSRGQVKNTEAFF TGTGCCAGCAGCCGAGGACAGGTAAAGAACACTGAAGCTTTCTTT
NA TRBJ2-5 TRBV9 NA CASSVEETQYF TGTGCCAGCAGCGTAGAGGAGACCCAGTACTTC
few TRBJ2-7 TRBV28 NA CASSLLGIPYEQYF TGTGCCAGCAGTTTATTAGGGATCCCCTACGAGCAGTACTTC
few TRBJ2-6 TRBV6-5 NA CASSYSVDGTARLDSGANVLTF TGTGCCAGCAGTTACTCAGTTGATGGAACGGCACGGTTGGACTCTGGGGCCAACGTCCTGACTTTC
NA TRBJ2-5 TRBV29-1 NA CSVEGTSTQETQYF TGCAGCGTTGAAGGGACCTCAACTCAAGAGACCCAGTACTTC
few TRBJ2-7 TRBV20-1 NA CSAKDNPEQYF TGCAGTGCTAAGGACAATCCCGAGCAGTACTTC
few TRBJ1-4 TRBV7-8 NA CASSADPGEKLFF TGTGCCAGCAGCGCCGACCCCGGGGAAAAACTGTTTTTT
NA TRBJ2-3 TRBV28 TRBD2 CASSFPGTSGRGSTDTQYF TGTGCCAGCAGTTTCCCGGGGACTAGCGGGAGGGGGAGCACAGATACGCAGTATTTT
NA TRBJ2-2 TRBV24-1 TRBD2 CATSETSGSAGELFF TGTGCCACCAGTGAGACTAGCGGGAGCGCCGGGGAGCTGTTTTTT
NA TRBJ2-5 TRBV7-7 TRBD2 CASRLASGETQYF TGTGCTAGCAGACTAGCTAGTGGGGAGACCCAGTACTTC
NA TRBJ2-3 TRBV6-1 NA CASRKAGTDTQYF TGTGCCAGCAGGAAAGCCGGCACAGATACGCAGTATTTT
few TRBJ1-5 TRBV7-6 NA CASSPAENQPQHF TGTGCCAGCAGCCCAGCGGAGAATCAGCCCCAGCATTTT
few TRBJ1-2 TRBV27 NA CASSRRWNGYTF TGTGCCAGCAGCCGTCGCTGGAACGGCTACACCTTC
NA TRBJ1-1 TRBV9 NA CASSPGPLNTEAFF TGTGCCAGCAGCCCTGGACCATTGAACACTGAAGCTTTCTTT
once TRBJ1-6 TRBV4-1 NA CASSQAGGDSPLHF TGCGCCAGCAGCCAAGCTGGGGGCGATTCACCCCTCCACTTT
NA TRBJ2-7 TRBV19 NA CASSTGGPQRNEQYF TGTGCCAGTAGTACTGGGGGCCCCCAACGGAACGAGCAGTACTTC
NA TRBJ1-1 TRBV6-1 NA CASSQQGVNTEAFF TGTGCCAGCAGTCAACAGGGAGTGAACACTGAAGCTTTCTTT
few TRBJ1-3 TRBV6-1 NA CASSERVWNTIYF TGTGCCAGCAGTGAAAGGGTGTGGAACACCATATATTTT
few TRBJ2-7 TRBV19 NA CASSRTDLYEQYF TGTGCCAGTAGTAGGACGGATTTATACGAGCAGTACTTC
NA TRBJ1-5 TRBV20-1 NA CSARGDGNQPQHF TGCAGTGCTAGGGGGGACGGGAATCAGCCCCAGCATTTT
few TRBJ1-1 TRBV5-1 NA CASSLEGNGEAFF TGCGCCAGCAGCTTGGAAGGTAACGGTGAAGCTTTCTTT
NA TRBJ2-1 TRBV7-6 NA CASSRTWNNEQFF TGTGCCAGCAGCCGAACATGGAACAATGAGCAGTTCTTC
few TRBJ1-5 TRBV20-1 TRBD1 CSAAPTQGVSNQPQHF TGCAGTGCTGCCCCCACCCAGGGGGTAAGCAATCAGCCCCAGCATTTT
NA TRBJ2-3 TRBV15 TRBD2 CATSRGLADITDTQYF TGTGCCACCAGCAGAGGACTAGCCGACATCACAGATACGCAGTATTTT
NA TRBJ1-1 TRBV7-2 NA CASRVQANTEAFF TGTGCCAGCAGAGTTCAGGCGAACACTGAAGCTTTCTTT
few TRBJ1-2 TRBV2 NA CATSRQGTNYGYTF TGTGCCACCTCCCGGCAGGGCACTAACTATGGCTACACCTTC
NA TRBJ1-6 TRBV7-2 NA CASSLADGHNSPLHF TGTGCCAGCAGCTTGGCGGACGGCCATAATTCACCCCTCCACTTT
NA TRBJ2-7 TRBV20-1 TRBD2 CSARPSGMNEQYF TGCAGTGCTAGACCTAGCGGGATGAACGAGCAGTACTTC
NA TRBJ2-1 TRBV6-4 TRBD2 CASITSGSRRDEQFF TGTGCCAGCATTACTAGCGGGAGTCGTCGAGATGAGCAGTTCTTC
few TRBJ2-5 TRBV11-2 TRBD2 CASSRLGGWETQYF TGTGCCAGCAGCCGTTTGGGGGGGTGGGAGACCCAGTACTTC
NA TRBJ2-3 TRBV6-1 NA CASSDGVADTQYF TGTGCCAGCAGTGATGGTGTGGCAGATACGCAGTATTTT
NA TRBJ2-2 TRBV11-3 TRBD2 CASSSALAGGPTGELFF TGTGCCAGCAGCTCCGCTTTAGCGGGAGGGCCCACCGGGGAGCTGTTTTTT
NA TRBJ1-4 TRBV19 NA CASSRGRQAGEKLFF TGTGCCAGTAGTAGGGGCCGCCAAGCTGGTGAAAAACTGTTTTTT
NA TRBJ2-3 TRBV1 NA CTRAGLAGGGDTQYF TGCACCAGGGCGGGACTAGCGGGAGGCGGAGATACGCAGTATTTT
once TRBJ2-7 TRBV19 TRBD2 CASSRTSGFRSSYEQYF TGTGCCAGTAGTAGGACTAGCGGCTTCAGGAGCTCCTACGAGCAGTACTTC
NA TRBJ2-7 TRBV7-3 TRBD1 CASSGTAGEQYF TGTGCCAGCAGTGGGACAGCCGGCGAGCAGTACTTC
NA TRBJ2-1 TRBV24-1 NA CATSAPRGGGLYNEQFF TGTGCCACCAGTGCCCCCCGAGGGGGGGGGCTCTACAATGAGCAGTTCTTC
NA TRBJ2-7 TRBV20-1 NA CSARKGYFEQYF TGCAGTGCTAGAAAGGGGTACTTCGAGCAGTACTTC
NA TRBJ2-4 TRBV21-1 NA CASSKAGHLAKNIQYF TGTGCCAGCAGCAAAGCGGGGCACCTAGCCAAAAACATTCAGTACTTC
NA TRBJ1-2 TRBV6-1 NA CASRPAGGDYGYTF TGTGCCAGCAGACCCGCGGGGGGCGACTATGGCTACACCTTC